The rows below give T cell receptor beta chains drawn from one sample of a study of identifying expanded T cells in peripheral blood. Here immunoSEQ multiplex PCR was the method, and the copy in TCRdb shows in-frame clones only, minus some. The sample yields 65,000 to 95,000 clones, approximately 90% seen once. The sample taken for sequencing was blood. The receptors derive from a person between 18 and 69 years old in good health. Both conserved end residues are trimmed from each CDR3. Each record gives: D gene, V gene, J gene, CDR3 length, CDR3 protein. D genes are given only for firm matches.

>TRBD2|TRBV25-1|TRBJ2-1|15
ASSQEPTSGGMSMQF
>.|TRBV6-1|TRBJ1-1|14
ASSEAQVWGFTEAF
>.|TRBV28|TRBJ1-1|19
ASSAFKEAGVFVDPNTEAF
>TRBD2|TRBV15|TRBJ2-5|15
ATSRDRAAGARETQY
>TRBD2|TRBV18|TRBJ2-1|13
ASSVGGNSYNEQF
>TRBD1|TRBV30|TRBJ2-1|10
AWSVTGYGQF
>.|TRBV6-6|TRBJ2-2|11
ASLLQNTGELF
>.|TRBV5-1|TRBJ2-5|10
ASRPAKETQY
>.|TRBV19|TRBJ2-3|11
ASRPGGVDTQY
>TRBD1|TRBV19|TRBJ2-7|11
ASSRGTGGEQY
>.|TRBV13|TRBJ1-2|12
ASSLGRANYGYT
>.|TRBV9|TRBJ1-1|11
ASSGVWETEAF
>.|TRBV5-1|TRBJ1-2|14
ASSLAPIPGSYGYT
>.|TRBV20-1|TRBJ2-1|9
SAHWRNEQF
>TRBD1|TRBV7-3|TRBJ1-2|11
ASSLGTDYGYT
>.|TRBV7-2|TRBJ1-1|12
ASSLEGGVTEAF
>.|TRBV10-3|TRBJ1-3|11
ATTTTPENTIY
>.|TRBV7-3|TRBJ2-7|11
ASSLSPGREQY
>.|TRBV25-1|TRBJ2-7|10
ASSESFSEQY
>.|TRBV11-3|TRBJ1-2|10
ASSSLVHGYT
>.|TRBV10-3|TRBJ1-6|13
AISESGQRNSPLH
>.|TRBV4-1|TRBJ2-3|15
ASSQTERGAGTDTQY
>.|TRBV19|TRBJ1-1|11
ASSGDRSLGAF
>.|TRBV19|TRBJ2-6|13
ASSSPPTGANVLT
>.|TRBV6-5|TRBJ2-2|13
ASTPRAGVAGELF
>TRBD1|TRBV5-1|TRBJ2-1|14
ASSWGQGSSYNEQF
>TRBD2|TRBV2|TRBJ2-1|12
ASGRTSGLGEQF
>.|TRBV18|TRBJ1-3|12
ASSPLDSGNTIY
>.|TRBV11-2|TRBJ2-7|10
ASSRRGHEQY
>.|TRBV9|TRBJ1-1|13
ASSVGGVGRTEAF
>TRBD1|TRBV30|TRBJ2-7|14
ASDPQPGQGLYEQY